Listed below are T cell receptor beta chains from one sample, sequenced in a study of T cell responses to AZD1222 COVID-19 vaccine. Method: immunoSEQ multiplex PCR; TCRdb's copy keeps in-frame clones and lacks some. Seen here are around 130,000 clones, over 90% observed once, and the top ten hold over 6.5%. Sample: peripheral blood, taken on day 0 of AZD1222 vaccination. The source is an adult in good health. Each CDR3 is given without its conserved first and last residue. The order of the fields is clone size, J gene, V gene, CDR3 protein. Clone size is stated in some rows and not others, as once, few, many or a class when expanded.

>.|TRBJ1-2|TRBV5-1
ASSKPDRGRDGYT
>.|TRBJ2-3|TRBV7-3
ASSLSGRDTDTQY
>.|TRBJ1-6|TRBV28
ASSLPLGAGNSPLH
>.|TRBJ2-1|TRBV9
ASSVDRLAGEQF
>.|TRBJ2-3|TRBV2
ASSLPTGSTDTQY
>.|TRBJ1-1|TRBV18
ASSPRSMNTEAF
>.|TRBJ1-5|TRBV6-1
ASSEILGNQPQH
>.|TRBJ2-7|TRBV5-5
ASSSYPGTGGIYEQY
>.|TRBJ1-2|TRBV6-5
ASGYTYGYT
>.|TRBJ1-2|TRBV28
ASSTWGLLSSYGYT
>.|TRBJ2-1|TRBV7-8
ASRAQTGNEQF
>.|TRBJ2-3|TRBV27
ASSFSGLGPDTQY
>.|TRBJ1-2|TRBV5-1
ASSSGQLIEGYT
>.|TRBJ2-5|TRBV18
ASSPIRGAGGGETQY
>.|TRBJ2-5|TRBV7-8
ASSLTETQY
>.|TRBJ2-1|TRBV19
ASSTLERPIYNEQF
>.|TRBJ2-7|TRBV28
ASSYRQGRYEQY
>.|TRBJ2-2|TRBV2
ARQGDRDRGDTGELF
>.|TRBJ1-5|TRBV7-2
ASSSTGYQPQH
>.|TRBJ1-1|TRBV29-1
SVHRGGKKAF
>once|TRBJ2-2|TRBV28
ASRHPRQANTGELF
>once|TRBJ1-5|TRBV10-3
AIAGGSSVPQH
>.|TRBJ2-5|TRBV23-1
ASSQKGVRGPETQY
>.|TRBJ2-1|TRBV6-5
ASSLTSGAYNEQF
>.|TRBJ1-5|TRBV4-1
ASSQADTGTGDQPQH
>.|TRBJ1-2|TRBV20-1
SASRDREVNYGYT
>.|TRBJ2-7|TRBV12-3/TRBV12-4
ASSYAPYEQY
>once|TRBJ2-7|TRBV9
ASSPHHGWAEQY
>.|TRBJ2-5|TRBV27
AAAGGASKTQY
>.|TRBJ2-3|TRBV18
ASSQQTTDTQY
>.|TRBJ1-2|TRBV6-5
ASEERQGADYGYT
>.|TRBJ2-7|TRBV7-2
ASSPRTGGAKISYEQY
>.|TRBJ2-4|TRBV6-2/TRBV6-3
ASTPRASTKNIQY
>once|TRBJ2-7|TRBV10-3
AIRVVHRSHEQY
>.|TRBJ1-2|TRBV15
ATSRDQDSTPYGYT
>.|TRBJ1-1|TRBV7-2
ASRLGNVNTEAF
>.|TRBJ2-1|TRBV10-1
ASSEFTGEPYNEQF
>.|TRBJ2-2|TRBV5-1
ASSLALGPAGTGELF
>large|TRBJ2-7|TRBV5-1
ASSLDGANPYEQY
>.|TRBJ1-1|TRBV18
ASSPSGVTEAF
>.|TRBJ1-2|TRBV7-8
ASSSEGRKYGYT
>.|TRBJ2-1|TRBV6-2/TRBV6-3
ASSLSGPPYNEQF
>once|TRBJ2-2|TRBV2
ASLGVRTGELF
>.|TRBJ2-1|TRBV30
AWVPSGRIEYNEQF
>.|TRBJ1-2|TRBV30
AWSGGRDLDGYT
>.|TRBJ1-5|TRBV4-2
ASSLESNQPQH
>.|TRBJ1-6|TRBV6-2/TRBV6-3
ASSYLSRANSPLH
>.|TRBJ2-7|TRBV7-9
ASSLEGDEQY
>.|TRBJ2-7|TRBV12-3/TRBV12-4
ASSFSGNKQY
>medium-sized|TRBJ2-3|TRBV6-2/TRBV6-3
ASSYGDSSDTQY
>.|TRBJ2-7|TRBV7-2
ASRMGGVSYEQY
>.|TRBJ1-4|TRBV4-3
ASSQGQGSFPGEKLF
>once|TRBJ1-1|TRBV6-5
ASRKDRAGNTEAF
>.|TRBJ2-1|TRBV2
ASAAFNNEQF
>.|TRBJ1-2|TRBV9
ASSVDPGGYYGYT
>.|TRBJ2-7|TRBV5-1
ASSLNYEQY
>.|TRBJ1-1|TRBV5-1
ASRRGTEAF